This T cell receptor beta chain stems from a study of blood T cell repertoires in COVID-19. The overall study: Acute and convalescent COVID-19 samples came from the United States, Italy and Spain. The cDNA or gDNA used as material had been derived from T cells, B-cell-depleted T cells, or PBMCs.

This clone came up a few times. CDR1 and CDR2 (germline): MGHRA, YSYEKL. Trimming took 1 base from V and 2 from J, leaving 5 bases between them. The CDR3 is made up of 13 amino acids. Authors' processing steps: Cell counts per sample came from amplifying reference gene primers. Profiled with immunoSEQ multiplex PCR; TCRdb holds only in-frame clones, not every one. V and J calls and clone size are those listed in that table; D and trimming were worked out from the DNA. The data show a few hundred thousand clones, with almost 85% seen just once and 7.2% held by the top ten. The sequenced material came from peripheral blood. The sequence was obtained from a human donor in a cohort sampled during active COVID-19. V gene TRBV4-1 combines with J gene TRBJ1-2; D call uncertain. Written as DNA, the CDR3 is TGCGCCAGCAGCCAAGCACGGAACTATGGCTACACCTTC. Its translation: CASSQARNYGYTF.